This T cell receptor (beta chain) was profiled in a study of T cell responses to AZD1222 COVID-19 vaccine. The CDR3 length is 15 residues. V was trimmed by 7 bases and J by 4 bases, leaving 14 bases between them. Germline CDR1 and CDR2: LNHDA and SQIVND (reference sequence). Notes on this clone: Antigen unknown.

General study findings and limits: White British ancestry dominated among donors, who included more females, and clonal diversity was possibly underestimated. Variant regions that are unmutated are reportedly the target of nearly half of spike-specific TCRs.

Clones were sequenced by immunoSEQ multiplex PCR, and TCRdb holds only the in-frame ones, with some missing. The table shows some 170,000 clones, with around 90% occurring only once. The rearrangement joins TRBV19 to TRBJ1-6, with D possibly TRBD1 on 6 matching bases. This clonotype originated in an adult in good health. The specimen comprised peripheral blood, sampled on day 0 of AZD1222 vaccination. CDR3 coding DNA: TGTGCCAGTAATAGATCCGGACAGTATAATTCACCCCTCCACTTT. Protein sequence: CASNRSGQYNSPLHF.